This T cell receptor (beta chain) was identified in a study of T cell changes during pregnancy in multiple sclerosis. Assay: immunoSEQ multiplex PCR; the TCRdb copy retains only in-frame clones and omits some. Of approximately 44,000 clones listed, around 93% are singletons. The receptor comes from a female donor with multiple sclerosis, enrolled in a pregnancy study. The input for sequencing was CD4+ T cells from peripheral blood mononuclear cells, taken before pregnancy.

In DNA form, the CDR3 reads TGTGCCAGCAGCTTACGACTAGCGGGGGGACCCAACAATGAGCAGTTCTTC. This gives the protein CASSLRLAGGPNNEQFF. The chain joins TRBV11-1 to TRBJ2-1, with 13 bases lining up with TRBD2. This CDR3 region has 17 residues. The ends lost 2 bases at V and 5 bases at J; junction bases unmatched: 6. Per germline, CDR1 SGHAT and CDR2 FQDESV (reference sequence).